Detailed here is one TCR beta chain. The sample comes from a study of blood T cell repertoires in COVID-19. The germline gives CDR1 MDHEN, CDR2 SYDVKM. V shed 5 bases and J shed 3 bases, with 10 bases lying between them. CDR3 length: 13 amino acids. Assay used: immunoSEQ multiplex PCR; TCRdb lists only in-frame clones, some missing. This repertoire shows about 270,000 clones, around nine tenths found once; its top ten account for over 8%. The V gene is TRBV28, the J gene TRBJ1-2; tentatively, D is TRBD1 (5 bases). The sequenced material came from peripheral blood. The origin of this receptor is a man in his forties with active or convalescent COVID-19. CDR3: CASSDQGDYGYTF. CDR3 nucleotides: TGTGCCAGCAGTGACCAAGGGGACTATGGCTACACCTTC.